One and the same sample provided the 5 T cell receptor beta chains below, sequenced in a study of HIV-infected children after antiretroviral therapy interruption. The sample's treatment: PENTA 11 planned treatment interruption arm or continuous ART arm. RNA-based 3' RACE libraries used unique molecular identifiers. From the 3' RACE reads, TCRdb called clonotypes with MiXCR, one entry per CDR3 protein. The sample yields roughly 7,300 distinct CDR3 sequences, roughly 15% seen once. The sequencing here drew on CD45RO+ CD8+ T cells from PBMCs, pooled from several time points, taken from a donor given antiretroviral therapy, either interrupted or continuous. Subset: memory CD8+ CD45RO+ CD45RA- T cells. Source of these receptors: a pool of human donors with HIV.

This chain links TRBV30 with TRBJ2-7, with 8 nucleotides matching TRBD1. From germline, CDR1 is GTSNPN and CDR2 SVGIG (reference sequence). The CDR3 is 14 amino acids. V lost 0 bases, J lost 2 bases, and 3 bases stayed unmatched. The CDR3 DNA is TGTGCCTGGAGTGTACTGGACAGGGCCTACGAGCAGTACTTC. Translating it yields CAWSVLDRAYEQYF.

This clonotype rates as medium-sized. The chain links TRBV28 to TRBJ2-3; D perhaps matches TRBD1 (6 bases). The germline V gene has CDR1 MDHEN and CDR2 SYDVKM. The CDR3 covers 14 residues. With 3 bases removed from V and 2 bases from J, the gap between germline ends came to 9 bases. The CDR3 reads CASSLGQFTDTQYF. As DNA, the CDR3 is TGTGCCAGCAGTTTGGGACAATTCACAGATACGCAGTATTTT.

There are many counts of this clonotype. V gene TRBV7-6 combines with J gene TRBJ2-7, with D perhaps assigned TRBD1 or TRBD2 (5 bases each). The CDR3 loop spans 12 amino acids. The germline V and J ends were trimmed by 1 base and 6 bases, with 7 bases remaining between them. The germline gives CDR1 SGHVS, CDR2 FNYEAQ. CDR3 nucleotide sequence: TGTGCCAGCAGCTTAGAGAGGGGCGAGCAGTACTTC. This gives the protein CASSLERGEQYF.

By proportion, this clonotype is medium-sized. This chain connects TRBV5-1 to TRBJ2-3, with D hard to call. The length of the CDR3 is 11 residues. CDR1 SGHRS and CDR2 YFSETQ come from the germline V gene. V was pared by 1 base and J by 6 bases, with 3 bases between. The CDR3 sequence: CASSLTDTQYF. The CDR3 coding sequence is TGCGCCAGCAGCTTGACCGATACGCAGTATTTT.

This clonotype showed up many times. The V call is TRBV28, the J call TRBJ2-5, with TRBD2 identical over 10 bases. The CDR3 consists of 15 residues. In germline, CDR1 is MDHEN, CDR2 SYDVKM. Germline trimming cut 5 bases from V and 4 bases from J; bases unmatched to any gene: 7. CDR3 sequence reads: CASSPLAGGGETQYF. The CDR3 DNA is TGTGCCAGCAGTCCATTAGCGGGAGGAGGAGAGACCCAGTACTTC.